This T cell receptor beta chain was observed in a study of human T cells and chemical hapten exposure (dated by TCRdb to the early 2020s). Regarding the study in general: Libraries were pooled for sequencing, and variation in per-sample TCR yields was attributed mainly to small differences in library volumes within the pool. Peripheral blood TCR repertoire changes were tracked in vivo in alopecia patients during primary and secondary sensitization to the hapten diphenylcyclopropenone (DPC). From each blood RNA sample, both TCR alpha and TCR beta chains were sequenced.

This clonotype has a handful of counts. Its antigen is currently not known. No per-base quality is available; no much larger clone lies one base away. Beyond this particular receptor, the publication reports: Repeated subsampling changed both the strength of the expansion versus patch-test correlation and the threshold at which that correlation became significant. DPC sensitization did not change how many TCRs were above 1 in 1000 frequency, and no evidence was found of alterations in global repertoire structure.

The sample's time point, from its label and the paper: healthy volunteer bleed at 2 weeks. Total RNA was extracted from unfractionated whole blood collected in Tempus Blood RNA tubes. Five or six healthy volunteers were used as TCR sequencing controls and were bled at day 0, 2 weeks and 6 weeks. V has 4 bases trimmed and J has 4 bases trimmed; junction bases matching no gene number 3. The CDR3 goes from the cysteine to the phenylalanine over 13 residues. The read is trimmed to its CDR3 DNA, 39 bases read in frame from base 1. The germline V gene specifies SGHTA as CDR1 and FQGNSA as CDR2. Library prep was done by RACE. Sequencing was carried out with a NextSeq 500. During library preparation, unique molecular identifiers were attached to individual cDNA molecules so that TCRs could be counted in a quantitative, reproducible way. Per the source publication's procedure: The median number of TCRs per sample was some 100,000, ranging from about 20,000 to 750,000. The Decombinator software suite was used to annotate the V, J and CDR3 of the TCR reads. For the PS versus PT1 abundance plots, all samples were subsampled to the same number of TCRs (28,000). TCRs were defined as expanded if absent before sensitization and observed at least eight times at the 2-week time point. TCRdb reworked the public reads: Q25 trimming with fastp, MiXCR clone assembly, productive beta chains retained. For every CDR3 protein sequence, its rows merge into one entry that carries the most common genes and DNA. For this entry, the V and J calls and clone size follow TCRdb and not the study's own pipeline. Across this sample there are roughly 100,000 distinct CDR3 sequences, with approximately 8.2% seen only once. The leading ten clones occupy 2.9% of the sample.

Sequenced material: whole blood. The chain is encoded by TRBV7-2 joined to TRBJ2-5, and TRBD1 matches 7 of the central bases. The source is a female donor in good health. Some clones in this sample may be carry-over from other donors' samples. Read as DNA, the sequence is TGTGCCAGCAGCTCGGGACAGCGAGAGACCCAGTACTTC. Translation gives CASSSGQRETQYF.